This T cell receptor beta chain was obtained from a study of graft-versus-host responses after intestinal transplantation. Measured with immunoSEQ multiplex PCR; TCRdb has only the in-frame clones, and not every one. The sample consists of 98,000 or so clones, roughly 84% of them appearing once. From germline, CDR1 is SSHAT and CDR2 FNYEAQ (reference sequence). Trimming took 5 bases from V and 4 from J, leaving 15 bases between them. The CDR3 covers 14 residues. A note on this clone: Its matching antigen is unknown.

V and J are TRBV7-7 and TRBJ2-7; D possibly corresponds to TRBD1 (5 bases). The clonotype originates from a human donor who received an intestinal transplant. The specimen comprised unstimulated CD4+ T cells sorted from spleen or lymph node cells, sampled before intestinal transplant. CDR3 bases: TGTGCCAGCAGCCCCAGGGTCTACCGTTACGAGCAGTACTTC. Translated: CASSPRVYRYEQYF. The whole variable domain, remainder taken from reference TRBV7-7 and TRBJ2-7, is GAGVSQSPRYKVTKRGQDVTLRCDPISSHATLYWYQQALGQGPEFLTYFNYEAQPDKSGLPSDRFSAERPEGSISTLTIQRTEQRDSAMYRCASSPRVYRYEQYFGPGTRLTVT.